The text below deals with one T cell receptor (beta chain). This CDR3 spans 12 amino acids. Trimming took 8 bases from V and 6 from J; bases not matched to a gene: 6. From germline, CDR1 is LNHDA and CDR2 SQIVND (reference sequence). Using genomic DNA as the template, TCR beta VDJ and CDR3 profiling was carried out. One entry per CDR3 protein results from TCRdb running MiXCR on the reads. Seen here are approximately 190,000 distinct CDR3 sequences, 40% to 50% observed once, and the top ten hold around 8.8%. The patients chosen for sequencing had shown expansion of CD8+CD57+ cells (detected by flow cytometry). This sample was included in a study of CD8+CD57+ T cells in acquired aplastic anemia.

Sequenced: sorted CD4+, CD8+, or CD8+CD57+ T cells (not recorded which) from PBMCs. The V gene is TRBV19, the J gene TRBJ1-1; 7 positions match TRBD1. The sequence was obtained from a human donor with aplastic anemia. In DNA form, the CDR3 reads TGTGCCAGTCGCGGACAGGAGTCTGAAGCTTTCTTT. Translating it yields CASRGQESEAFF. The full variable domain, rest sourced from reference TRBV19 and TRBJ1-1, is DGGITQSPKYLFRKEGQNVTLSCEQNLNHDAMYWYRQDPGQGLRLIYYSQIVNDFQKGDIAEGYSVSREKKESFPLTVTSAQKNPTAFYLCASRGQESEAFFGQGTRLTVV.